This TCR beta chain was sequenced for a study of cytomegalovirus exposure and HLA in healthy donors. Primers for the PCR totalled 60 Vbeta and 13 Jbeta. As handled by the study authors: A follow-up analysis tallied 65 million to 80 million unique TCR beta chains, about 10 million shared. The assay was immunoSEQ multiplex PCR, and TCRdb's table has in-frame clones only and misses some. That table furnishes V, J and clone size, whereas the DNA furnished D and trimming. The sample yields about 160,000 clones, 83% seen once. About this clone: Its specificity is not known.

Study-wide findings and caveats: In a later analysis, CMV-associated beta chains were mostly HLA-associated, it appeared. Trimming of TCR beta V- and J-genes showed a link, identified in a later analysis, to a missense DCLRE1C variant. In a later analysis, approximately 15,000 TCR beta sequences were associated with HLA alleles at 0.05 false discovery rate.

The CDR3 runs to 16 residues. The ends lost 0 bases at V and 5 bases at J; junction bases unmatched: 5. Germline CDR1 SGHNT, CDR2 YYREEE (reference sequence). Input material: PBMCs. This TCR was recovered from a man aged 50 to 59 in good health and CMV-seropositive. V gene TRBV5-4 combines with J gene TRBJ2-1; 10 positions agree with TRBD2. The CDR3 loop reads CASSLAGTSVNNEQFF. The CDR3 DNA follows: TGTGCCAGCAGCTTGGCCGGGACTAGCGTTAACAATGAGCAGTTCTTC.